Sequencing of this TCR beta chain was carried out in a study of early T cells in non-severe SARS-CoV-2 infection. TCRdb re-analysed the 5' RACE reads in MiXCR, keeping a single row per CDR3 protein. Here the sample spans fewer than 95,000 distinct CDR3 sequences, over 15% being singletons. CDR3 length equals 14 residues. Germline CDR1 MGHRA, CDR2 YSYEKL. V lost 2 bases and J 5 bases, leaving 11 bases between the germline ends. The genes are TRBV4-1 and TRBJ2-3; the D gene is possibly TRBD1 (6 bases). The material was whole blood, obtained at baseline. This clonotype was sampled from an adult who was a healthcare worker with PCR-confirmed SARS-CoV-2 infection or an uninfected control (not recorded which). The CDR3 DNA is TGCGCCAGCAGCCAAAGGGGGTCGGGAGATACGCAGTATTTT. Protein product: CASSQRGSGDTQYF.